A single sample gave rise to the 22 T cell receptor beta chains below, sequenced in a study of blood T cell repertoires in COVID-19. Generated by immunoSEQ multiplex PCR, the TCRdb table keeps only in-frame clones and is missing some. Among more than 250,000 clones listed, around nine tenths were seen once. The material sequenced was peripheral blood. The receptors derive from a man aged 50-59 years with active or convalescent COVID-19.

With regard to this clone: Other DNA sequences in the sample encode the same CDR3. V gene TRBV27 combines with J gene TRBJ2-1; 14 bases match TRBD2. The junction had 4 bases not matched to a gene; V was cut back by 2 bases and J by 7 bases. Germline CDR1 MNHEY, CDR2 SMNVEV (reference sequence). This CDR3 contains 16 residues. The CDR3 DNA reads TGTGCCAGCAGTTTAGGACTAGCGGGAGGACTTAATGAGCAGTTCTTC. Encoded protein: CASSLGLAGGLNEQFF.

The chain combines TRBV29-1 with TRBJ1-2, with TRBD1 as a possible D gene (6 bases). The CDR3 length is 11 residues. Germline lookup yields CDR1 SQVTM and CDR2 ANQGSEA. The V and J ends lost 3 bases and 7 bases respectively, with 9 bases between them. The CDR3 sequence is CSVENRAGYTF. In DNA form, the CDR3 reads TGCAGCGTTGAGAACAGGGCTGGCTACACCTTC.

The chain couples TRBV9 to TRBJ2-1, with D unresolved. This CDR3 is built from 15 residues. V lost 4 bases to trimming and J lost 8 bases, with 19 bases between them. In germline, CDR1 is SGDLS, CDR2 YYNGEE. The CDR3 sequence: CASSYRPTGGDEQFF. The CDR3 nucleotides are TGTGCCAGCAGCTACCGACCCACCGGTGGAGATGAGCAGTTCTTC.

Concerning this clone itself: The same CDR3 can be traced to other DNA sequences in this sample. The gene calls are TRBV5-1 and TRBJ2-7; TRBD1 matches at 9 bases. The germline V gene has CDR1 SGHRS and CDR2 YFSETQ. Germline trimming cut 0 bases from V and 1 base from J; bases unmatched to any gene: 2. The CDR3 is 15 amino acids. The chain's CDR3 is CASSLGDRASYEQYF. In nucleotides, the CDR3 is TGCGCCAGCAGCTTGGGGGACAGGGCATCCTACGAGCAGTACTTC.

The J gene is TRBJ2-7, the V gene TRBV7-2, with 8 bases aligning to TRBD2. This CDR3 is built from 15 residues. With 3 bases clipped from V and 7 bases from J, the junction kept 11 bases outside the gene matches. Germline CDR1 reads SGHTA; CDR2 reads FQGNSA. The CDR3 DNA sequence: TGTGCCAGCAGCTTCTACCGGGCGGGGGGCCGGGAGCAGTACTTC. Protein: CASSFYRAGGREQYF. Using reference TRBV7-2 and TRBJ2-7 for the parts outside the CDR3, the full variable domain is GAGVSQSPSNKVTEKGKDVELRCDPISGHTALYWYRQSLGQGLEFLIYFQGNSAPDKSGLPSDRFSAERTGGSVSTLTIQRTQQEDSAVYLCASSFYRAGGREQYFGPGTRLTVT.

The V call is TRBV4-2, the J call TRBJ1-2; the D gene is possibly TRBD1 (5 bases). Trimming pared 4 bases from V and 3 bases from J, leaving 15 bases between. The CDR3 covers 15 residues. Germline values: CDR1 LGHNA, CDR2 YNFKEQ. The CDR3 loop reads CASSPGRTSDYGYTF. DNA for the CDR3: TGTGCCAGCAGCCCAGGAAGGACAAGCGACTATGGCTACACCTTC.

This clone occurred a few times. The chain is built from TRBV2 and TRBJ1-5; 7 bases map to TRBD1. CDR3 size: 15 residues. Germline trimming cut 5 bases from V and 9 bases from J; bases unmatched to any gene: 13. Germline-derived CDR1 and CDR2 are SNHLY and FYNNEI. This CDR3 is CASSFRGGARRPQHF. CDR3 coding DNA: TGTGCCAGCAGTTTTAGAGGGGGCGCCAGGAGGCCCCAGCATTTT.

The chain couples TRBV27 to TRBJ1-2, with TRBD1 as a possible D gene (6 bases). The CDR3 has 14 residues. The V gene lost 3 bases and the J gene lost 4 bases, with 12 bases spanning the gap. Germline V gives CDR1 MNHEY, CDR2 SMNVEV (reference sequence). The CDR3: CASSFRGSGYGYTF. In nucleotides, the CDR3 is TGTGCCAGCAGTTTCAGGGGCTCTGGCTATGGCTACACCTTC.

The chain combines TRBV29-1 with TRBJ2-3, with D tentatively TRBD1 (6 bases). This CDR3 comprises 14 residues. Germline CDR1 SQVTM, CDR2 ANQGSEA. With 5 bases removed from V and 3 bases from J, the gap between germline ends came to 15 bases. The CDR3 nucleotides are TGCAGCGTTTGCCGAGGGGGTGGGACAGATACGCAGTATTTT. Translated, it gives CSVCRGGGTDTQYF.

This chain links TRBV28 with TRBJ1-3; a possible D gene is TRBD1 (6 bases). Germline V gene lookup returns CDR1 MDHEN and CDR2 SYDVKM. The V end was cut by 8 bases, the J end by 0 bases, with 17 bases between. The CDR3 loop spans 16 amino acids. CDR3 sequence (DNA): TGTGCCAGCGGCCCAGCGGGGGCTAACTCTGGAAACACCATATATTTT. Protein sequence: CASGPAGANSGNTIYF.

V is TRBV30 and J is TRBJ1-4; TRBD1 matches at 7 bases. CDR1 is GTSNPN, CDR2 SVGIG, per germline (reference sequence). Trimming at V came to 3 bases and at J to 0 bases, leaving 4 bases not matched to a gene. CDR3 length equals 15 residues. The CDR3: CAWRPDRTTNEKLFF. CDR3 coding DNA: TGTGCCTGGAGGCCGGACAGGACAACTAATGAAAAACTGTTTTTT.

The CDR3 is CASSQTGQGSNEKLFF. CDR3 in DNA: TGTGCCAGCAGCCAAACGGGGCAGGGGTCTAATGAAAAACTGTTTTTT. This rearrangement joins TRBV2 to TRBJ1-4, with D maybe TRBD1 (6 bases). The germline V and J ends were trimmed by 6 bases and 3 bases, with 17 bases remaining between them. This CDR3 has 16 residues. Per germline, CDR1 SNHLY and CDR2 FYNNEI.

The rearrangement uses TRBV5-6 and TRBJ2-2; TRBD2 matches at 11 bases. The CDR3 is made up of 18 amino acids. CDR1 and CDR2 from the germline V gene are SGHDT and YYEEEE. The ends lost 4 bases at V and 4 bases at J; junction bases unmatched: 12. The CDR3 here is CASSGGGVTSGATGELFF. The CDR3 DNA sequence: TGTGCCAGCAGCGGCGGAGGGGTGACTAGCGGGGCCACCGGGGAGCTGTTTTTT.

The V gene is TRBV4-2, the J gene TRBJ2-7; 10 bases agree with TRBD2. The CDR3 consists of 16 residues. The V and J ends lost 2 bases and 1 base, in that order; junction bases with no gene match: 5. The germline V gene encodes CDR1 LGHNA and CDR2 YNFKEQ. The CDR3: CASSQNLAGASYEQYF. For the CDR3, the DNA is TGTGCCAGCAGCCAAAATCTAGCGGGGGCATCCTACGAGCAGTACTTC.

The chain combines TRBV27 with TRBJ1-6; D call uncertain. There are 14 residues in the CDR3. From germline, CDR1 is MNHEY and CDR2 SMNVEV (reference sequence). Trimming removed 6 bases from V and 6 bases from J, with 12 bases in between. The CDR3 nucleotides read TGTGCCAGCAGCCAAGGAGAGGGTAATTCACCCCTCCACTTT. Translated, it gives CASSQGEGNSPLHF.

This chain uses TRBV4-1 with TRBJ2-7; D is possibly TRBD2 (6 bases). Trimming removed 3 bases at V and 0 bases at J, with 15 bases between. CDR3 length: 16 amino acids. Germline lookup yields CDR1 MGHRA and CDR2 YSYEKL. The CDR3 nucleotides are TGCGCCAGCAGCCAGTCCGGGACTTCCAGCTCCTACGAGCAGTACTTC. Encoded protein: CASSQSGTSSSYEQYF.

CDR3 sequence reads: CSVDGAGGPGGELFF. In nucleotides, the CDR3 is TGCAGCGTTGATGGTGCGGGAGGGCCCGGGGGGGAGCTGTTTTTT. The V and J genes are TRBV29-1 and TRBJ2-2, with 9 bases that match TRBD2. Germline V gives CDR1 SQVTM, CDR2 ANQGSEA. The CDR3 extends over 15 amino acids. With V trimmed by 3 bases and J by 8 bases, 10 bases remained unmatched.

The chain uses TRBV5-1 and TRBJ1-2; 8 nucleotides line up with TRBD1. Germline trimming cut 0 bases from V and 7 bases from J; bases unmatched to any gene: 5. The CDR3 contains 14 residues. Germline loops: CDR1 SGHRS, CDR2 YFSETQ. In DNA form, the CDR3 reads TGCGCCAGCAGCTTGGTAGACAGGGGTTCTGGCTACACCTTC. Its translation: CASSLVDRGSGYTF.

J is TRBJ1-6 and V is TRBV30, with D unclear. The germline V gene encodes CDR1 GTSNPN and CDR2 SVGIG (reference sequence). Trimming cost V 0 bases and J 3 bases, with 6 bases left between them. The CDR3 extends over 14 amino acids. CDR3 coding DNA: TGTGCCTGGAGTGTGGGCAGCTATAATTCACCCCTCCACTTT. As protein: CAWSVGSYNSPLHF.

This chain joins TRBV3-1 (or the pseudogene TRBV3-2) and TRBJ1-2; TRBD1 matches 12 bases. The junction had 17 bases not matched to a gene; V was cut back by 2 bases and J by 4 bases. Germline V gene data show CDR1 as LGHDT and CDR2 as YNNKEL (reference sequence). The CDR3 loop spans 20 amino acids. The CDR3 nucleotides read TGTGCCAGCAGCCAACCCCCGCACCGGGACAGGGGGCGGCCCCCCTATGGCTACACCTTC. This codes for CASSQPPHRDRGRPPYGYTF.

The CDR3 protein is CASTMGGGSTEAFF. The DNA for the CDR3 is TGTGCCAGTACCATGGGTGGCGGGAGCACTGAAGCTTTCTTT. This rearrangement joins TRBV19 to TRBJ1-1, with D unresolved. With 7 bases removed from V and 4 bases from J, the gap between germline ends came to 16 bases. Germline CDR1 reads LNHDA; CDR2 reads SQIVND (reference sequence). CDR3 size: 14 residues.

J is TRBJ2-2 and V is TRBV6-4; 7 positions match TRBD1. Germline CDR1 is MRHNA and CDR2 is SNTAGT. This CDR3 is 15 amino acids long. Trimming at V came to 2 bases and at J to 4 bases, leaving 4 bases not matched to a gene. The CDR3 bases are TGTGCCAGCAGTGACAGGGGGCTTGGCACCGGGGAGCTGTTTTTT. This sequence encodes CASSDRGLGTGELFF.